Here is one T cell receptor (beta chain) with its context. This record comes from a study of control samples from healthy donors and cancer patients. Between the trimmed V and J ends, which lost 5 bases and 3 bases, there was a span of 19 bases. The CDR3 sequence is 16 residues long. Germline V gives CDR1 LNHDA, CDR2 SQIVND (reference sequence). TCRdb's copy holds only in-frame clones and misses some; the assay was immunoSEQ multiplex PCR. The sample lists 150,000 to 200,000 clones; 91% were seen once. The rearrangement joins TRBV19 to TRBJ2-5; D perhaps matches TRBD2 (6 bases). The clonotype comes from a woman aged 40-49 years in good health. Input material: blood. This chain's CDR3 is CASSRRAGGEKETQYF. The CDR3 DNA is TGTGCCAGTAGTCGGAGGGCGGGCGGAGAAAAAGAGACCCAGTACTTC.